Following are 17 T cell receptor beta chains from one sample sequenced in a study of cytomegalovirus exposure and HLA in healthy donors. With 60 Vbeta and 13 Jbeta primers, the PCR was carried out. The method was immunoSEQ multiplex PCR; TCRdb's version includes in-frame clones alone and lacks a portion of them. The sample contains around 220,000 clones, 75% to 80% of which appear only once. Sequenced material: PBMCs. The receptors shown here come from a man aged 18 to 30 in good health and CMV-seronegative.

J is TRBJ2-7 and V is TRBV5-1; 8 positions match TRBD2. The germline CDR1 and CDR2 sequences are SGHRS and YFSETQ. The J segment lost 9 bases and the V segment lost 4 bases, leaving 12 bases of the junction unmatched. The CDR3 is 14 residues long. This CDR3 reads CASSTGTRDGAQYF. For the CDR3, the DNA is TGCGCCAGCAGCACTGGGACTAGAGATGGAGCGCAGTACTTC. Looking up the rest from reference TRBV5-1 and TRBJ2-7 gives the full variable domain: KAGVTQTPRYLIKTRGQQVTLSCSPISGHRSVSWYQQTPGQGLQFLFEYFSETQRNKGNFPGRFSGRQFSNSRSEMNVSTLELGDSALYLCASSTGTRDGAQYFGPGTRLTVT.

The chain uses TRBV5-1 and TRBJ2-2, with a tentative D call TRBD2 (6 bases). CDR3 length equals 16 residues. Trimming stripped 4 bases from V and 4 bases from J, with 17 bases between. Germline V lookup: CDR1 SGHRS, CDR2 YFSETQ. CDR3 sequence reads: CASSQAVWGGTGELFF. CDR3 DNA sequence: TGCGCCAGCAGCCAAGCTGTTTGGGGAGGCACCGGGGAGCTGTTTTTT.

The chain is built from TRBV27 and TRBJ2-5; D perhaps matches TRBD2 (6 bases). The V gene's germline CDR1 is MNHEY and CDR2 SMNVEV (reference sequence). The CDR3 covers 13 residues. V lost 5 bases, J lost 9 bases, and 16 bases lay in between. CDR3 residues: CASSPAGSGAQYF. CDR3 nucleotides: TGTGCCAGCAGTCCCGCGGGATCTGGGGCCCAGTACTTC.

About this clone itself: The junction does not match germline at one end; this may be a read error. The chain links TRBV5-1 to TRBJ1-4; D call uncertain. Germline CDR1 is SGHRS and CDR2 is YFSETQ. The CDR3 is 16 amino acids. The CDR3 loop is CASSLVMGATNEKLFF. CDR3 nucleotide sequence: TGCGCCAGCAGCTTGGTGATGGGTGCAACTAATGAAAAGCTGTTTTTT.

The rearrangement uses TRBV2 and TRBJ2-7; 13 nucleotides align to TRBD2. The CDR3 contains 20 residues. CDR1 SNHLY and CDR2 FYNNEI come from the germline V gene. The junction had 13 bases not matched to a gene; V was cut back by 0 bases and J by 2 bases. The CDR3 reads CASSEAWEKLAGGDPYEQYF. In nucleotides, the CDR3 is TGTGCCAGCAGTGAAGCGTGGGAGAAACTAGCGGGAGGGGATCCCTACGAGCAGTACTTC. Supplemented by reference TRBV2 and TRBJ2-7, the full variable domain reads EPEVTQTPSHQVTQMGQEVILRCVPISNHLYFYWYRQILGQKVEFLVSFYNNEISEKSEIFDDQFSVERPDGSNFTLKIRSTKLEDSAMYFCASSEAWEKLAGGDPYEQYFGPGTRLTVT.

The CDR3 reads CASSLGGQGAYEQYF. The CDR3 DNA reads as TGTGCCAGCAGCTTAGGAGGACAGGGGGCGTACGAGCAGTACTTC. The chain is built from TRBV7-6 and TRBJ2-7, with 11 bases identical to TRBD1. Germline-derived CDR1 and CDR2 are SGHVS and FNYEAQ. Germline trimming cut 1 base from V and 4 bases from J; bases unmatched to any gene: 3. This CDR3 contains 15 residues.

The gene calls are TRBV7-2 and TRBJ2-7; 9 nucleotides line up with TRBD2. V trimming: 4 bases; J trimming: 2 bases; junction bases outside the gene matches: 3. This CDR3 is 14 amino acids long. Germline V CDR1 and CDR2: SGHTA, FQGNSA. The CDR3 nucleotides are TGTGCCAGCAGCTATAGCGGGGGAACCTACGAGCAGTACTTC. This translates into CASSYSGGTYEQYF.

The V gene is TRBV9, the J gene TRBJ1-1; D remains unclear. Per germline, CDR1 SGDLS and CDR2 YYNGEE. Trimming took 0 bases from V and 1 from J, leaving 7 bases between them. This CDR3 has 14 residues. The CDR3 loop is CASSVDHRNTEAFF. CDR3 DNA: TGTGCCAGCAGCGTAGATCATAGGAACACTGAAGCTTTCTTT.

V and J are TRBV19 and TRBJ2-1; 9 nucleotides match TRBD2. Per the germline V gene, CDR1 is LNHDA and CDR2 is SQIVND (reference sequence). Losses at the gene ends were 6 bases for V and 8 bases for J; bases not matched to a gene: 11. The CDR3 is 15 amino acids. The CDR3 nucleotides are TGTGCCAGTAGGCCGGGACTAGCTCTAGACGATGAGCAGTTCTTC. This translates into CASRPGLALDDEQFF.

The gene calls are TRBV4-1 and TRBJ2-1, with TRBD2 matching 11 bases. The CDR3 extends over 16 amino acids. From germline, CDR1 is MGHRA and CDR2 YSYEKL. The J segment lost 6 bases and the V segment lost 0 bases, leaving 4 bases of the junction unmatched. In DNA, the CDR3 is TGCGCCAGCAGCCAAGAACTAGCGGGAGTTCCCAATGAGCAGTTCTTC. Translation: CASSQELAGVPNEQFF.

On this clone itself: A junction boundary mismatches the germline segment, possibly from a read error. Here the CDR3 DNA reads TGTACCAGTACCACTACAAGGACTAGTTCAACCTCTCATGTGTTCTTC. Its protein is CTSTTTRTSSTSHVFF. This rearrangement joins TRBV19 to TRBJ2-1, with TRBD2 identical over 7 bases. The CDR3 contains 16 residues. CDR1 is LNHDA, CDR2 SQIVND, per germline (reference sequence).

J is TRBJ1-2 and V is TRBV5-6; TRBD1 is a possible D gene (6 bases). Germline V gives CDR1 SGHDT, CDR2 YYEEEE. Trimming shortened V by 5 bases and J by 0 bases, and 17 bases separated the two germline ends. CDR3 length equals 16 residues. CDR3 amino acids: CASRITPGHTNYGYTF. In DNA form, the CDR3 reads TGTGCCAGCAGAATAACACCGGGACACACTAACTATGGCTACACCTTC.

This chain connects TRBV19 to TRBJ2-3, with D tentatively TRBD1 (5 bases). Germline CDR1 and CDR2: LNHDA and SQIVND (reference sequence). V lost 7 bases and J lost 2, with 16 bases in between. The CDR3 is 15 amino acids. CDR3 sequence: CASTLQGAFTDTQYF. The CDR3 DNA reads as TGTGCCAGTACCCTACAAGGGGCCTTCACAGATACGCAGTATTTT.

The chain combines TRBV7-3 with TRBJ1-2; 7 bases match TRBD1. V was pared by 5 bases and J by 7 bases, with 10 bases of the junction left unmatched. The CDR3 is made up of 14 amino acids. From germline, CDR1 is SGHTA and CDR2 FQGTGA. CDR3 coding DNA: TGTGCCAGCAGCCCATCCGACAGGGCGAGTGGCTACACCTTC. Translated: CASSPSDRASGYTF.

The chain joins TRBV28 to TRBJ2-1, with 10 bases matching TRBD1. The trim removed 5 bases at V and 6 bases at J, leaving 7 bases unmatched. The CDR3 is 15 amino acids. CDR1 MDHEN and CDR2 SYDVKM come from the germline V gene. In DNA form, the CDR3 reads TGTGCCAGCAGTACCCGGGACAGGGGAGTCAATGAGCAGTTCTTC. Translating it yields CASSTRDRGVNEQFF. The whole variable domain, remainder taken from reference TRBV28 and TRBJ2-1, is DVKVTQSSRYLVKRTGEKVFLECVQDMDHENMFWYRQDPGLGLRLIYFSYDVKMKEKGDIPEGYSVSREKKERFSLILESASTNQTSMYLCASSTRDRGVNEQFFGPGTRLTVL.

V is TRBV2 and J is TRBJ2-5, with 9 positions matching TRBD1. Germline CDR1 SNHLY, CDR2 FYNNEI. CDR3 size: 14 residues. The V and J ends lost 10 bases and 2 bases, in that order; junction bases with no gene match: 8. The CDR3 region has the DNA TGTGCCAAGACGGGACAGGGAGGGCAAGAGACCCAGTACTTC. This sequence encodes CAKTGQGGQETQYF.

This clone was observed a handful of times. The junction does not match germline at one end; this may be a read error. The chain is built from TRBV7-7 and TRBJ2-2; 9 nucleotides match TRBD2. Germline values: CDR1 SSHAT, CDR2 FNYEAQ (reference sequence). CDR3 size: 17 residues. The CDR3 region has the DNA TGTGCTAGCAGCTTAGGAGCGGGGGGCTCGAACACCGGGGAGCTGTTTTTT. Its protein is CASSLGAGGSNTGELFF.